This T cell receptor beta chain derives from a study of Ad26.COV2.S vaccination and SARS-CoV-2 variants. Clones were read by immunoSEQ multiplex PCR, and TCRdb kept only the in-frame ones, dropping some. The table shows about 140,000 clones, with about nine tenths occurring only once. J was trimmed by 0 bases and V by 5 bases; bases with no gene match: 4. Germline CDR1 is MNHEY and CDR2 is SVGAGI. This CDR3 has 15 amino acids. The genes are TRBV6-5 and TRBJ1-3; TRBD1 matches at 7 bases. The material was peripheral blood, obtained after recovery from COVID-19. The source is a human donor who had recovered from COVID-19. CDR3 region: CASSRGPSSGNTIYF. CDR3 DNA: TGTGCCAGCAGTAGGGGGCCCAGCTCTGGAAACACCATATATTTT.